The T cell receptor (beta chain) under discussion was sequenced for a study of shared clonotypes between healthy human individuals. Study-wide results and caveats: Across subsets, estimated richness was generally greater for naive than for memory populations.

The V gene's germline CDR1 is SNHLY and CDR2 FYNNEI. The CDR3 is made up of 15 amino acids. Trimming took 6 bases from V and 2 from J, leaving 17 bases between them. Regarding this clone: Its antigen is as yet unknown.

The method was immunoSEQ multiplex PCR; TCRdb's version includes in-frame clones alone and lacks a portion of them. Among some 690,000 clones listed, roughly 88% were seen once. The J gene is TRBJ2-7, the V gene TRBV2, with D perhaps matching TRBD1 (10 bases). Input material: memory CD8+ T cells from PBMCs. Subset of the sample: CD45RO+ cells pooled with CCR7-negative TemRA cells. The TCR sequence derives from a man between 18 and 29 years old in good health. Some clones in this sample may be carry-over from other donors' samples. The CDR3 nucleotides read TGTGCCAGCAGGACAGGGGGCGGGAGGGCCTACGAGCAGTACTTC. This translates into CASRTGGGRAYEQYF.